The clone carrying this T cell receptor beta chain was seen more than once but under ten times. The target antigen is unknown. The sample is drawn from a study of beta chain features in type 1 diabetes. Findings of the study overall: Equally in patients and controls, PCR might preferentially amplify shorter templates.

Sequenced material consisted of expressed TCRB transcripts (all of the isolated RNA was reverse transcribed). The protocol was immunoSEQ multiplex PCR, while the TCRdb copy is restricted to in-frame clones and leaves out a portion. The sample has 900,000 or so clones; around a sixth are singletons. Via CD45RO/CCR7/CD25/CD127/CD95/CD27, cells of the CD4+ naive, central memory, regulatory and stem cell-like memory subsets were sorted. The CDR3 is made up of 13 amino acids. The germline CDR1 and CDR2 sequences are MNHNY and SVGAGI (reference sequence). Trimming pared 4 bases from V and 7 bases from J, leaving 11 bases between.

The chain carries TRBV6-6 and TRBJ2-1, with D perhaps TRBD1 (6 bases). The sequenced sample was naive CD4+ T cells from blood. The source of this sequence is a woman younger than 35 in good health. CDR3 protein: CASSFRGPNEQFF. The CDR3 nucleotides read TGTGCCAGCAGTTTCAGGGGCCCAAATGAGCAGTTCTTC.